The table lists the clone carrying this TCR gamma chain with a few counts. The antigen remains unidentified. TRG repertoires were amplified with LymphoTrack primers from around 0.2 ug of biopsy DNA. TCRdb used CATT to re-call clones from the multiplex PCR reads. The sample has about 330 gamma-chain clones; roughly 54% are singletons. Each case's genomic DNA was extracted from ten roughly 5.5-µm formalin-fixed paraffin-embedded scrolls. The sample originates from a study of intestinal T cells in coeliac disease. General study findings and limits: Some TCR sequences were likely missing due to degraded FFPE-derived DNA. All 20 or so biopsies were correctly classified by TRD kmer clustering.

After removal of 5 bases from V and 3 bases from J, the junction contained 7 bases not matched to a gene. There are 13 residues in the CDR3. From germline, CDR1 is EGSNGY and CDR2 YDSYNSKV. The origin of this receptor is a human donor who served as a control with a normal duodenal biopsy, not a healthy volunteer. The genes are TRGV2 and TRGJ1 or TRGJ2. The sample consisted of a duodenal biopsy. In nucleotides, the CDR3 is TGTGCCACCTGGGGACGGATTTATTATAAGAAACTCTTT. Its protein is CATWGRIYYKKLF.